Below, one T cell receptor (beta chain) is given with its context. Clones were sequenced by immunoSEQ multiplex PCR, and TCRdb holds only the in-frame ones, with some missing. In the table there are over 350,000 clones, 88% of which are singletons. Assignments of participants to cohorts depended upon their own reported clinical history. These data belong to a study of blood T cell repertoires in COVID-19. Study in general: The United States, Italy and Spain provided the acute and convalescent COVID-19 samples. T cells, B-cell-depleted T cells, or PBMCs provided the cDNA or gDNA that served as material.

V was pared by 4 bases and J by 8 bases, with 22 bases between. The CDR3 runs to 16 residues. In germline, CDR1 is SGHNT, CDR2 YYREEE (reference sequence). Sequenced sample: PBMCs or T cells enriched from blood (not recorded which). This sequence was found in a woman aged 18-29 years who had recovered from COVID-19. J is TRBJ2-1 and V is TRBV5-4; D call uncertain. The CDR3 nucleotides read TGTGCCAGCAGCACCGGTGGGCAGGCAACACGCGATGAGCAGTTCTTC. The encoded protein is CASSTGGQATRDEQFF.